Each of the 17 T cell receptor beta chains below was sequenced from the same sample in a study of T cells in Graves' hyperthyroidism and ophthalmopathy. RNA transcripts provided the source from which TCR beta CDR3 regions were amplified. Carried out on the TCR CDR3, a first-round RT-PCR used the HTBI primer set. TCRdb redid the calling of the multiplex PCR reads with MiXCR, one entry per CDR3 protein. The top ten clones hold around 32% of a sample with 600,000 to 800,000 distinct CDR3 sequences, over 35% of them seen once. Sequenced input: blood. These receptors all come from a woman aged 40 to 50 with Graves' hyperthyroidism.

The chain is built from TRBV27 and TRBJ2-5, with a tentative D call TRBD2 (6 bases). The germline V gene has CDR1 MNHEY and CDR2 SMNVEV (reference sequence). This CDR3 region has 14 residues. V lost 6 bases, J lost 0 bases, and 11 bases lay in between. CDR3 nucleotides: TGTGCCAGCAGCGTGCGGGATCACCAAGAGACCCAGTACTTC. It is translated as CASSVRDHQETQYF.

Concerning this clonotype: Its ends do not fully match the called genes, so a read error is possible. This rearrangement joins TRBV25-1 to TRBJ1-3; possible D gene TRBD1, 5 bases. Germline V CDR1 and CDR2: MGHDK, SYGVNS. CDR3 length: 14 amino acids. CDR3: CTSSGLGAGNTIYF. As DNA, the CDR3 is TGTACCAGCAGTGGATTGGGGGCTGGAAACACCATATATTTT.

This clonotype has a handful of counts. CDR3 sequence reads: CASCLDREIEKLFF. CDR3 DNA: TGTGCCAGCTGCTTGGACAGGGAGATCGAAAAACTGTTTTTT. The chain joins TRBV12-3 or TRBV12-4 to TRBJ1-4; 8 bases agree with TRBD1. The CDR3 spans 14 residues. The V segment lost 8 bases and the J segment 8 bases; nucleotides outside the gene matches: 10.

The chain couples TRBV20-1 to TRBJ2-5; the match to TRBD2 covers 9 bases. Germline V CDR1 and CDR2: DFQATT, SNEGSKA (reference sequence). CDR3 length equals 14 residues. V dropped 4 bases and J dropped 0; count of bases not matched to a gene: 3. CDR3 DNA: TGCAGTGCTACCCTAGCGGGGAACCAAGAGACCCAGTACTTC. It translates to CSATLAGNQETQYF.

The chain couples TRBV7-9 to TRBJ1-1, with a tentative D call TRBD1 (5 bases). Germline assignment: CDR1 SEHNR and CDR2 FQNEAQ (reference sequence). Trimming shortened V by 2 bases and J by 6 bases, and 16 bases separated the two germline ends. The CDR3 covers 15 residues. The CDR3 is CASSLIAGNFAEAFF. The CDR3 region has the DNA TGTGCCAGCAGCTTAATCGCAGGGAATTTCGCTGAAGCTTTCTTT.

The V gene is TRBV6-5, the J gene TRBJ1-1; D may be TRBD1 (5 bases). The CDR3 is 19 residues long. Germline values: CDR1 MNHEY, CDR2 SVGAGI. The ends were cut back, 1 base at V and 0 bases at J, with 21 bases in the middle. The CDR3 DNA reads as TGTGCCAGCAGTTACTACCCCCCCGGGGGTGGGTCAATGAACACTGAAGCTTTCTTT. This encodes CASSYYPPGGGSMNTEAFF.

This chain's CDR3 is CASNKLAGYNEQFF. The CDR3 nucleotides read TGTGCCAGCAATAAACTAGCGGGGTACAATGAGCAGTTCTTC. The chain combines TRBV11-3 with TRBJ2-7, with 10 bases lining up with TRBD2. Matching the DNA end better, TRBJ2-1 makes the J call doubtful. The germline gives CDR1 SGHNT, CDR2 YENEEA. CDR3 length equals 14 residues.

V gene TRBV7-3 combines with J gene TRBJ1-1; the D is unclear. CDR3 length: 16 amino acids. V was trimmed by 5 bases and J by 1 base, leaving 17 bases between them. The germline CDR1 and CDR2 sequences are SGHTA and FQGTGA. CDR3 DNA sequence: TGTGCCAGCAGCGTTGACGGTGTGGAATCGAACACTGAAGCTTTCTTT. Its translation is CASSVDGVESNTEAFF.

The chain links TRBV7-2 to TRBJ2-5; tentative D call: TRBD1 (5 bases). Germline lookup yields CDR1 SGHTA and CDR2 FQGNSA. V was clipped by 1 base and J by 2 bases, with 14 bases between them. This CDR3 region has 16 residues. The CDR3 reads CASSLEILQVQETQYF. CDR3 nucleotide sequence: TGTGCCAGCAGCTTAGAAATTTTACAGGTTCAAGAGACCCAGTACTTC. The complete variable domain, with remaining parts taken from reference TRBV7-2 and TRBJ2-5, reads GAGVSQSPSNKVTEKGKDVELRCDPISGHTALYWYRQSLGQGLEFLIYFQGNSAPDKSGLPSDRFSAERTGGSVSTLTIQRTQQEDSAVYLCASSLEILQVQETQYFGPGTRLLVL.

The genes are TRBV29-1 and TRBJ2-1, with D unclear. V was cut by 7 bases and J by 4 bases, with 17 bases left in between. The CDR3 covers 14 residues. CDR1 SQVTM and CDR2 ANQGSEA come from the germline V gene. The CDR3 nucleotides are TGCAGCGCCACTTTTAACACCATTTACAATGAGCAGTTCTTC. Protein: CSATFNTIYNEQFF.

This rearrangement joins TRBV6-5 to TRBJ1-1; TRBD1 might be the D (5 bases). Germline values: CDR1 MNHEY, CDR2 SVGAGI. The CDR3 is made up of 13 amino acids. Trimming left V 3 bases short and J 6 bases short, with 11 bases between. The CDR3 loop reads CASSYEAGAEAFF. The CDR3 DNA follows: TGTGCCAGCAGTTATGAGGCGGGGGCTGAAGCTTTCTTT.

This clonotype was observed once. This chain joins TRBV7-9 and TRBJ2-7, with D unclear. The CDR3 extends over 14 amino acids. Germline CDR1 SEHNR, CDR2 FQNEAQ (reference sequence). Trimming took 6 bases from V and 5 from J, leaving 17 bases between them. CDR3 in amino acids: CASSLFGYPNEQYF. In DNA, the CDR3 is TGTGCCAGCAGTTTATTCGGGTACCCGAACGAGCAGTACTTC.

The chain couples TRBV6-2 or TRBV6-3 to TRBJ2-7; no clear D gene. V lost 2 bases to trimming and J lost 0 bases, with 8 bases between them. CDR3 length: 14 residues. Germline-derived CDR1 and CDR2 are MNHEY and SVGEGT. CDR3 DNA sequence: TGTGCCAGCAGTTACGCAGGAGTCTCCTACGAGCAGTACTTC. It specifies CASSYAGVSYEQYF.

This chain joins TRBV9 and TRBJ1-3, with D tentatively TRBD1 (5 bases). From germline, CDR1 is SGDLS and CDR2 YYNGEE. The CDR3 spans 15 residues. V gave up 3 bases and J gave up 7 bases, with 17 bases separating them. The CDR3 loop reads CASSENTGTVNTIYF. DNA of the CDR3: TGTGCCAGCAGCGAGAATACCGGGACGGTGAACACCATATATTTT.

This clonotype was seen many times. CDR3 bases: TGCAGTGCCGGACACAGCTCAACTAATGAAAAACTGTTTTTT. Residues: CSAGHSSTNEKLFF. V gene TRBV20-1 combines with J gene TRBJ1-4; D might be TRBD1 (5 bases). The CDR3 spans 14 residues. Germline values: CDR1 DFQATT, CDR2 SNEGSKA (reference sequence). Trimming took 6 bases from V and 0 from J, leaving 11 bases between them.

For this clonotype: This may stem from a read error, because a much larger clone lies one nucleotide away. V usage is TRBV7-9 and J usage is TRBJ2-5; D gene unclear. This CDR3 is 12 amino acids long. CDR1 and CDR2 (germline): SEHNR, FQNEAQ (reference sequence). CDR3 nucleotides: TGTGCCAGCAGCTGGACCCCGGAGACCCGGTACTTC. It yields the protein CASSWTPETRYF.

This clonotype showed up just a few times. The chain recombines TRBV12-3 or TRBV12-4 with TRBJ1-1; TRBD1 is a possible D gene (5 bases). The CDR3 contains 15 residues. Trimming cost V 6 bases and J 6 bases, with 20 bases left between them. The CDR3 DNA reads TGTGCCAGCAGCCCCCGGGACCCTGAGGGCCCTGAAGCTTTCTTT. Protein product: CASSPRDPEGPEAFF.